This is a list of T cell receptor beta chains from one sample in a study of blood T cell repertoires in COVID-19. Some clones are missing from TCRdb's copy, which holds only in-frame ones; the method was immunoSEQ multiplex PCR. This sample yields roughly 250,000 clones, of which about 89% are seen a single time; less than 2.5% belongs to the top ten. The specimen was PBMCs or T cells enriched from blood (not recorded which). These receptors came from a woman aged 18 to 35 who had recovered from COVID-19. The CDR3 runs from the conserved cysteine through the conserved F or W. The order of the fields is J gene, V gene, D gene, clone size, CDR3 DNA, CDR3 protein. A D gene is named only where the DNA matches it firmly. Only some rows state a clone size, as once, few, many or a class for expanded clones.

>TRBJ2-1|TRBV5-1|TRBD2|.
TGCGCCAGCAGCTTGGCCCTGACTAGCGGGGGCAGGGATGAGCAGTTCTTC
CASSLALTSGGRDEQFF
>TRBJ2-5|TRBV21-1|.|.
TGTGCCAGCAGCAAAGGGACAGGGGGCGGGGAAGAGACCCAGTACTTC
CASSKGTGGGEETQYF
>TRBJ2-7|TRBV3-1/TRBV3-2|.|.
TGTGCCAGCAGCCAAGTACCAGGGGCCCCCTTCGAGCAGTACTTC
CASSQVPGAPFEQYF
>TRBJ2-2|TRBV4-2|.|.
TGTGCCAGCAGCCAACTAACCACACTAGGCACCGGGGAGCTGTTTTTT
CASSQLTTLGTGELFF
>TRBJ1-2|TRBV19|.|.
TGTGCCAGTAGTCCAGGCGGGGCAGCCTTTGATGGCTACACCTTC
CASSPGGAAFDGYTF
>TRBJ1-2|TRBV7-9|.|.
TGTGCCAGCAGCTTAGAGCCGATCACCTATGGCTACACCTTC
CASSLEPITYGYTF
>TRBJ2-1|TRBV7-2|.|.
TGTGCCAGCAGCTTGTTAAATGAGCAGTTCTTC
CASSLLNEQFF
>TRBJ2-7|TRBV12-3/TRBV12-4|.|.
TGTGCCAGCAGTTTGCTATTAGCCTACGAGCAGTACTTC
CASSLLLAYEQYF
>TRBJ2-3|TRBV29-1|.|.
TGCAGCGTTCTACACCAGGGGGGTTATACGCAGTATTTT
CSVLHQGGYTQYF
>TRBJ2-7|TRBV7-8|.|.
TGTGCCAGCAGCTTGGAGCTAGGGACTTGGTACGAGCAGTACTTC
CASSLELGTWYEQYF
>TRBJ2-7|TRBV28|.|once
TGTGCCAGCAGTCCAATTTCCTACGAGCAGTACTTC
CASSPISYEQYF
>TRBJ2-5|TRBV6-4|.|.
TGTGCCAGCAGTGAATCTTACGGGGAGACCCAGTACTTC
CASSESYGETQYF
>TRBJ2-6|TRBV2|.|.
TGTGCCGGGACTTCCCTGACATCCGGGGCCAACGTCCTGACTTTC
CAGTSLTSGANVLTF
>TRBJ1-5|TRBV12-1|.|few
TGTGCCAGCAGCCTCCCTATCCAGCCCCAGCATTTT
CASSLPIQPQHF
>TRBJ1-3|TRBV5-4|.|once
TGTGCCAGCAGCTTGGATGCAGGGGCCGCCCTCGGAAACACCATATATTTT
CASSLDAGAALGNTIYF
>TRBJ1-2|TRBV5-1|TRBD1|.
TGCGCCAGCAGCTCCAGACAGGGGCCAAACTATGGCTACACCTTC
CASSSRQGPNYGYTF
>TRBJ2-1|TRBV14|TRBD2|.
TGTACCAGCAGCCAAACTAGCGGGAGGGGCGATGAGCAGTTCTTC
CTSSQTSGRGDEQFF
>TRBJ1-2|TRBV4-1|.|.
TGCGCCAGCAGAGAACTACAGGGCTTCTATGGCTACACCTTC
CASRELQGFYGYTF
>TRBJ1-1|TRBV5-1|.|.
TGCGCCAGCAGCTTTCTGGGGGGCACTGAAGCTTTCTTT
CASSFLGGTEAFF
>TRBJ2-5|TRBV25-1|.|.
TGTGCCAGCAGTGACCAAGACAGGGACTGGGAGACCCAGTACTTC
CASSDQDRDWETQYF
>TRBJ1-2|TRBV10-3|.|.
TGTGCCATCAGTGAGGACACCTATGGCTACACCTTC
CAISEDTYGYTF
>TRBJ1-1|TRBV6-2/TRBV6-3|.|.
TGTGCCAGCAGTTTTTTTGGCGGCACTGAAGCTTTCTTT
CASSFFGGTEAFF
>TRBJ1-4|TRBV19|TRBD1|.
TGTGCCAGTAGTCAGGGGGCAACTAATGAAAAACTGTTTTTT
CASSQGATNEKLFF
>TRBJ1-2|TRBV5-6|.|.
TGTGCCAGCAGCTTGGGTGGAGTCGGCTACACCTTC
CASSLGGVGYTF
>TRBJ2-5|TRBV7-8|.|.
TGTGCCAGCAGCTTAGCGGGCCTGAACCCACGAGAGACCCAGTACTTC
CASSLAGLNPRETQYF
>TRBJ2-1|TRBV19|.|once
TGTGCCAGTAGTATCAAGCTAGGAAACAATGAGCAGTTCTTC
CASSIKLGNNEQFF
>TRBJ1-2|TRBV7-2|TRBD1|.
TGTGCCAGCAGCTTAGCCAGTAAACAGGGGGGGTATGGCTACACCTTC
CASSLASKQGGYGYTF
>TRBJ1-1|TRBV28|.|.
TGTGCCAGCACCATCCAGGGGCTCATGAACACTGAAGCTTTCTTT
CASTIQGLMNTEAFF
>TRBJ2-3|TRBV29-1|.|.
TGCAGCGTTGAGGGTAGCGATAGCACAGATACGCAGTATTTT
CSVEGSDSTDTQYF
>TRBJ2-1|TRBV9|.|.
TGTGCCAGCAGCGTAGTTGGACTGGATGAGCAGTTCTTC
CASSVVGLDEQFF
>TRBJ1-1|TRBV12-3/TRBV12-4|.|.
TGTGCCAGCAGTTTACCGGGGGCTGAAGCTTTCTTT
CASSLPGAEAFF
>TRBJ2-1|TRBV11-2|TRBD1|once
TGTGCCAGCAGCTTCGGGACAGGGGCGAACAATGAGCAGTTCTTC
CASSFGTGANNEQFF
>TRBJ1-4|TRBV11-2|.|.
TGTGCCAGCAGTCCGACTTGGTTAACTAATGAAAAACTGTTTTTT
CASSPTWLTNEKLFF
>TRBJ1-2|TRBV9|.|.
TGTGCCAGCAGCGTAGCTCCTGAGGGCCTCTATGGCTACACCTTC
CASSVAPEGLYGYTF
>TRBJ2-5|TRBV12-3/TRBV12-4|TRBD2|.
TGTGCCAGCAGAGCGGGCGGGAGGGAGTACTTC
CASRAGGREYF
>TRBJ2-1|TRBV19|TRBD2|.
TGTGCCAGTAGTGATCCCGGCGGTAGCGGGACATACAATGAGCAGTTCTTC
CASSDPGGSGTYNEQFF
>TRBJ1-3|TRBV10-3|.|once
TGTGCCATTTATCGGGAAGTCGGAAACACCATATATTTT
CAIYREVGNTIYF
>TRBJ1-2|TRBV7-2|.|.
TGTGCCAGCAGGCCACTTCATGGCTACACCTTC
CASRPLHGYTF
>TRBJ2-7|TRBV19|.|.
TGTGCCAGTAGTACGGGACTTGGGGGCGAGCAGTACTTC
CASSTGLGGEQYF
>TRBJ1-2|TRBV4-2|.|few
TGTGCCAGCAGCCCAGAACAGGTGACTTTGGCTAACTATGGCTACACCTTC
CASSPEQVTLANYGYTF
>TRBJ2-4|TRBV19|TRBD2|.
TGTGCCAGTAGTATTGACGGGCGGGGGGACTGGGACATTCAGTACTTC
CASSIDGRGDWDIQYF
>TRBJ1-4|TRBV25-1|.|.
TGTGCCAGCAGGGGACATTATAATGAAAAACTGTTTTTT
CASRGHYNEKLFF
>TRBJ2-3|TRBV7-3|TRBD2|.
TGTGCCAGCAGCGGTAGCGGGGGGTCAGATACGCAGTATTTT
CASSGSGGSDTQYF
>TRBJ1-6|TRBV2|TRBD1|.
TGTGCCAGCAGCAGACAGGGGGCGATCGGTGGTTCACCCCTCCACTTT
CASSRQGAIGGSPLHF
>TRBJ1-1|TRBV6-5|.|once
TGTGCCAGCAGTTTAGGGGCTGGGACTGAAGCTTTCTTT
CASSLGAGTEAFF
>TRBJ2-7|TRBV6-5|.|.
TGTGCCAGCAGTTATCCGGACAGATACTACGAGCAGTACTTC
CASSYPDRYYEQYF
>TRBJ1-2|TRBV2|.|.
TGTGCCAGCCGCTCCCAGGATGGCTACACCTTC
CASRSQDGYTF
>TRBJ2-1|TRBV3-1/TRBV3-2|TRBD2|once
TGTGCCAGCAGACCGTCCCGGGAGGGCGTATACAATGAGCAGTTCTTC
CASRPSREGVYNEQFF
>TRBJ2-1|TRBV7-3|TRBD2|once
TGTGCCAGCAGCTTGGAGACTAGCGACTACAATGAGCAGTTCTTC
CASSLETSDYNEQFF
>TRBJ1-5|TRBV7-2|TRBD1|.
TGTGCCAGCAGCTCGGGGACAGCAATCAATCAGCCCCAGCATTTT
CASSSGTAINQPQHF
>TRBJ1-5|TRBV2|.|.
TGTGCCAGCAGTGAATGGGGAGGCAATCAGCCCCAGCATTTT
CASSEWGGNQPQHF
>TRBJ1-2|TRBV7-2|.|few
TGTGCCAGCAGCCTAACGCAGGGGACGCGAACTTCCTATGGCTACACCTTC
CASSLTQGTRTSYGYTF
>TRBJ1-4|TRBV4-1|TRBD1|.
TGCGCCAGCAGCCTCCGGGACAGGGTTAATGAAAAACTGTTTTTT
CASSLRDRVNEKLFF
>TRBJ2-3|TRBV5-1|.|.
TGCGCCAGCAGAATGAACCGGGACTCGGGAGATACGCAGTATTTT
CASRMNRDSGDTQYF
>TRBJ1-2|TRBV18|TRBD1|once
TGTGCCAGCTCACCCGGACAGGGACCATTGGAGGGTCTCTACACCTTC
CASSPGQGPLEGLYTF
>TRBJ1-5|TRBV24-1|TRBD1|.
TGTGCCACCAGTGATGTGACAGGGGGGAATCAGCCCCAGCATTTT
CATSDVTGGNQPQHF
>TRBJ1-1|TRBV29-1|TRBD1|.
TGCAGCGTTGTACAGGGGCGAAACACTGAAGCTTTCTTT
CSVVQGRNTEAFF
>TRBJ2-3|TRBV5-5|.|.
TGTGCCAGCAGCTTAGAGTCCACAGATACGCAGTATTTT
CASSLESTDTQYF
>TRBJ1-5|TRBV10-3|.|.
TGTGCCATCAGTGAGAGGCAGGTTAGCAATCAGCCCCAGCATTTT
CAISERQVSNQPQHF
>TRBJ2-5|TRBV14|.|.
TGTGCCAGCAGCCGACACTACCAAGAGACCCAGTACTTC
CASSRHYQETQYF